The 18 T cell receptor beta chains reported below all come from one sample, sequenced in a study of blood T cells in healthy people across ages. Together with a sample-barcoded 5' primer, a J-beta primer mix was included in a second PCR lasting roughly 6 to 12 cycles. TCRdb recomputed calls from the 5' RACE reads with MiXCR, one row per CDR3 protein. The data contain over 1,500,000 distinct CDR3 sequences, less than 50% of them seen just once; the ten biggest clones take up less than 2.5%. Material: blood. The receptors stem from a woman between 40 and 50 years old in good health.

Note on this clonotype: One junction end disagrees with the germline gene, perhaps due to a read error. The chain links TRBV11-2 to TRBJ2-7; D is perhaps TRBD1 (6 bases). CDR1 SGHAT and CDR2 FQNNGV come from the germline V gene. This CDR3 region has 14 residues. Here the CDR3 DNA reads TGTGCCAGCAGCGTAGATAAAGGGGGCTACGAGCAGTACTTC. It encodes CASSVDKGGYEQYF.

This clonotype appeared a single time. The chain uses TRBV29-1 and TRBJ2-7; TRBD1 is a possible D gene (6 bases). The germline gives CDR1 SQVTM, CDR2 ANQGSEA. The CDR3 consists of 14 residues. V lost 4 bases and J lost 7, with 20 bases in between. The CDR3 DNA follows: TGCAGCGTTGCAGGGGCCCCAACAAGGAATGAGCAGTACTTC. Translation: CSVAGAPTRNEQYF.

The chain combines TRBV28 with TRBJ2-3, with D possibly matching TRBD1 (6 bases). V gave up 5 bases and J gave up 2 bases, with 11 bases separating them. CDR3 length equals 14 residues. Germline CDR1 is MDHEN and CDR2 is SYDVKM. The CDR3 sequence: CASSIRTVTDTQYF. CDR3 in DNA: TGTGCCAGCAGTATCCGGACAGTCACAGATACGCAGTATTTT.

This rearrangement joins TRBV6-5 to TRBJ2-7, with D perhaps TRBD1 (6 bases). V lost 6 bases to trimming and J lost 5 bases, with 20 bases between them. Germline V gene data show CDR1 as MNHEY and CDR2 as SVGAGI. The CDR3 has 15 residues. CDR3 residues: CASSPWQAQGHEQYF. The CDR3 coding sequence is TGTGCCAGCAGCCCCTGGCAGGCCCAGGGGCACGAGCAGTACTTC.

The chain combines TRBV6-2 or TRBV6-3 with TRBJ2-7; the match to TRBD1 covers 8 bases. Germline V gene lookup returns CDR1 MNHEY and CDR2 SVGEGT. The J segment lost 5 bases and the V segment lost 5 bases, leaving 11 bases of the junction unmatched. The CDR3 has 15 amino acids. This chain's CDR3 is CASSGRGRLSDEQYF. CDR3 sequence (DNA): TGTGCCAGCAGTGGCAGGGGGCGACTTTCCGACGAGCAGTACTTC.

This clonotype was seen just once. CDR3 coding DNA: TGCAGCGTACGACAGGGGTCGGGGGTAAGGGCTGAAAAACTGTTTTTT. As protein: CSVRQGSGVRAEKLFF. The chain recombines TRBV29-1 with TRBJ1-4, with 8 bases fitting TRBD1. Germline V CDR1 and CDR2: SQVTM, ANQGSEA. The V and J ends lost 6 bases and 7 bases, in that order; junction bases with no gene match: 16. The CDR3 runs 16 residues. Full variable domain (remainder filled in from reference TRBV29-1 and TRBJ1-4): SAVISQKPSRDICQRGTSLTIQCQVDSQVTMMFWYRQQPGQSLTLIATANQGSEATYESGFVIDKFPISRPNLTFSTLTVSNMSPEDSSIYLCSVRQGSGVRAEKLFFGSGTQLSVL.

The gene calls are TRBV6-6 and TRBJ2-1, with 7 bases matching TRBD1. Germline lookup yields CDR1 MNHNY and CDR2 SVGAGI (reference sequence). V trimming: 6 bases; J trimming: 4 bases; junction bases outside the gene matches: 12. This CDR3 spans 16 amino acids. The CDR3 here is CASRPNSGGRYNEQFF. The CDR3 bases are TGTGCCAGCAGACCTAATTCAGGGGGACGATACAATGAGCAGTTCTTC.

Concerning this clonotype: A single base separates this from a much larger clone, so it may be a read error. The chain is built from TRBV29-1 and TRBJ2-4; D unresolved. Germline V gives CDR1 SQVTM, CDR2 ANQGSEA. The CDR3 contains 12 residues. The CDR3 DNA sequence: TGCAGCGCTAGATATTCCAAAGACATTCAGTACTTC. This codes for CSARYSKDIQYF.

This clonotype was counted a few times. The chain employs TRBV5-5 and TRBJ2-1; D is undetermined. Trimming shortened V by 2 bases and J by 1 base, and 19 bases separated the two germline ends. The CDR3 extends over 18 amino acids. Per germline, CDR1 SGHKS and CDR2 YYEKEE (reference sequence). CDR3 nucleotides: TGTGCCAGCAGCTTTTACCCTATTTCAGGAATATCCTACAATGAGCAGTTCTTC. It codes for CASSFYPISGISYNEQFF. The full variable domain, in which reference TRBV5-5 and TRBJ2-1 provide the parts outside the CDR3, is DAGVTQSPTHLIKTRGQQVTLRCSPISGHKSVSWYQQVLGQGPQFIFQYYEKEERGRGNFPDRFSARQFPNYSSELNVNALLLGDSALYLCASSFYPISGISYNEQFFGPGTRLTVL.

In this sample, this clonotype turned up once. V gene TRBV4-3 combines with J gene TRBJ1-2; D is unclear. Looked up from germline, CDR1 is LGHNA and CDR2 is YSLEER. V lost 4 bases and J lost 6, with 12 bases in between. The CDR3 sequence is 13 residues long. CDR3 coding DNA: TGCGCCAGCAGCCGAGACCTGGGTCATGGCTACACCTTC. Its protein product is CASSRDLGHGYTF.

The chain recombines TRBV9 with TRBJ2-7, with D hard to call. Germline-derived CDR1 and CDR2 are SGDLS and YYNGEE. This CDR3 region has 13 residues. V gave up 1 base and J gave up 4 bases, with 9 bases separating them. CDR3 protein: CASSVRLCYEQYF. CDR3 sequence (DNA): TGTGCCAGCAGCGTACGCCTCTGTTACGAGCAGTACTTC.

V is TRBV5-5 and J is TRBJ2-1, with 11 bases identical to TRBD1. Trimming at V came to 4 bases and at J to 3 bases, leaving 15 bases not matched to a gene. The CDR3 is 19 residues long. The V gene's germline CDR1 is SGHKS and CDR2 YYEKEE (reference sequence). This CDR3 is CASSPAGTGGRTGYNEQFF. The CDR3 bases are TGTGCCAGCAGCCCGGCCGGGACAGGGGGTCGAACTGGCTACAATGAGCAGTTCTTC. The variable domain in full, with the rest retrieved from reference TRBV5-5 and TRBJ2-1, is DAGVTQSPTHLIKTRGQQVTLRCSPISGHKSVSWYQQVLGQGPQFIFQYYEKEERGRGNFPDRFSARQFPNYSSELNVNALLLGDSALYLCASSPAGTGGRTGYNEQFFGPGTRLTVL.

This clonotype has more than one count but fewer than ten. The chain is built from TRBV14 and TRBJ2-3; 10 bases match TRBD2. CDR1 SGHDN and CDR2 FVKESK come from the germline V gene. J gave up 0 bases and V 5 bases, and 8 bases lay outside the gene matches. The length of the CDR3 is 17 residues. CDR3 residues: CASSNYGTSASTDTQYF. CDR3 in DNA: TGTGCCAGCAGCAATTATGGGACTAGCGCGAGCACAGATACGCAGTATTTT.

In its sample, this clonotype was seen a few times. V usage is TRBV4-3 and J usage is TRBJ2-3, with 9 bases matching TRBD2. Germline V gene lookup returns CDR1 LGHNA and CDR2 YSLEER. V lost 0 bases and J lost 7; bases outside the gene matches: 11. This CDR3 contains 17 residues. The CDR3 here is CASSQEPASGGPHTQYF. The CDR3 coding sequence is TGCGCCAGCAGCCAAGAGCCCGCCAGCGGGGGGCCCCATACGCAGTATTTT.

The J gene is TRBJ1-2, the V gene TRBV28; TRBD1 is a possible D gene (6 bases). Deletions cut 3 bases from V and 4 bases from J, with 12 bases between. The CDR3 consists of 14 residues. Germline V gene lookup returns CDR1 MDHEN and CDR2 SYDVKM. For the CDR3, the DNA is TGTGCCAGCAGTTTTTACAGGGTTAGCTATGGCTACACCTTC. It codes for CASSFYRVSYGYTF.

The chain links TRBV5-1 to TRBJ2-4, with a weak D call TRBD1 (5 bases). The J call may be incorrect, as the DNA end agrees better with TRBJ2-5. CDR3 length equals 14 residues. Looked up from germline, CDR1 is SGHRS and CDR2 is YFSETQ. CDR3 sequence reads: CASSIRQKQETQYF. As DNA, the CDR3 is TGCGCCAGCAGCATAAGACAGAAACAAGAGACCCAGTACTTC.

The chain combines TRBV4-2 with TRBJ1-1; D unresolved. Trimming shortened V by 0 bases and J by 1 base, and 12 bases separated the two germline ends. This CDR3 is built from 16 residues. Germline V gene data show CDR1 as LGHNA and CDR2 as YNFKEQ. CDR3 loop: CASSQEEWAENTEAFF. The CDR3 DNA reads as TGTGCCAGCAGCCAAGAAGAATGGGCGGAGAACACTGAAGCTTTCTTT.

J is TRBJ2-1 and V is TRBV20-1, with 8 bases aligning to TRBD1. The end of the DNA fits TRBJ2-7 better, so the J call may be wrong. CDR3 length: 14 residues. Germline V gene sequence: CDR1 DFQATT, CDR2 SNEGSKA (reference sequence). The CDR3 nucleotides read TGCAGTGCTAGCACAGGGGGATTCTACAATGAGCAGTACTTC. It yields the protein CSASTGGFYNEQYF.